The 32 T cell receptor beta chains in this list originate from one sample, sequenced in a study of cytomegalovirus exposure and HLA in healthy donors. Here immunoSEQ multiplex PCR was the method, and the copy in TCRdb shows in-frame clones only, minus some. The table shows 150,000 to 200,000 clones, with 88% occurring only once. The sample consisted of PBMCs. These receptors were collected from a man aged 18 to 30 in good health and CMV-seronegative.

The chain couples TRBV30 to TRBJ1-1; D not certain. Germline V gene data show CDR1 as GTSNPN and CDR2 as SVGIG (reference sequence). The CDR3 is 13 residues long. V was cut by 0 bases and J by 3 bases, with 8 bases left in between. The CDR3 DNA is TGTGCCTGGAGTGTACGGGGAGACACTGAAGCTTTCTTT. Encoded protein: CAWSVRGDTEAFF.

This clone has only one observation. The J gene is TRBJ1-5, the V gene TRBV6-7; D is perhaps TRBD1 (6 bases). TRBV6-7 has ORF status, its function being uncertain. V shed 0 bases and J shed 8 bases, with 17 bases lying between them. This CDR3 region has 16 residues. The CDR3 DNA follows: TGTGCCAGCAGTTACTCTGTACAGGGACCCCGGAAGCCCCAGCATTTT. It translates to CASSYSVQGPRKPQHF.

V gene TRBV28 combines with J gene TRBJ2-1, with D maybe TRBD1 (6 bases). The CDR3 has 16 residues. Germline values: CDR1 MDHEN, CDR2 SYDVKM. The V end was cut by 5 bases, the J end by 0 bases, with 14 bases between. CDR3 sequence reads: CASSAGAPSSYNEQFF. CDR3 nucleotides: TGTGCCAGCAGTGCAGGGGCCCCGAGCTCCTACAATGAGCAGTTCTTC.

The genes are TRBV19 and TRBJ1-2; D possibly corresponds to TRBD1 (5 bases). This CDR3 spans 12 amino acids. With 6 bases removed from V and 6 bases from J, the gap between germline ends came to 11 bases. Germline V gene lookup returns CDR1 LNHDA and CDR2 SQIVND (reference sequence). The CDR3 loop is CASSQGVHGYTF. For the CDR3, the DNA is TGTGCCAGTAGCCAGGGTGTACATGGCTACACCTTC.

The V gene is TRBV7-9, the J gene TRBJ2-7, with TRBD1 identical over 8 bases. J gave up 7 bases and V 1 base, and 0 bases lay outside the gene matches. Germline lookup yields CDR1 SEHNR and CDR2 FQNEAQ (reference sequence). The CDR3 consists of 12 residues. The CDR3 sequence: CASSLGDREQYF. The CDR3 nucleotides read TGTGCCAGCAGCTTAGGGGACAGGGAGCAGTACTTC.

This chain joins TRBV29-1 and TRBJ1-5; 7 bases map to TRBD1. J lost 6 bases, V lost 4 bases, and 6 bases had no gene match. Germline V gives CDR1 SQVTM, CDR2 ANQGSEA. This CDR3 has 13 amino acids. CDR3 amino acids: CSVGTRGSQPQHF. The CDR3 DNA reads TGCAGCGTTGGGACCAGGGGGTCTCAGCCCCAGCATTTT.

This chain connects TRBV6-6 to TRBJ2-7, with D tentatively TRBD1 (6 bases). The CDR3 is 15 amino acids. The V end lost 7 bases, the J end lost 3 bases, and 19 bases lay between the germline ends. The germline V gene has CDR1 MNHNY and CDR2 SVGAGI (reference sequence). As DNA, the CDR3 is TGTGCCAGCACACTAGGGACAACAAAGGACTACGAGCAGTACTTC. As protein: CASTLGTTKDYEQYF.

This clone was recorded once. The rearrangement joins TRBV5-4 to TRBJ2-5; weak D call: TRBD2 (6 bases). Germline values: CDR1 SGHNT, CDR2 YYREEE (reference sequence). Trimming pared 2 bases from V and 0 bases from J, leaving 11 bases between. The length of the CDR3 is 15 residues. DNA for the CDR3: TGTGCCAGCAGCTTTTCCCGGGACTACCAAGAGACCCAGTACTTC. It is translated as CASSFSRDYQETQYF.

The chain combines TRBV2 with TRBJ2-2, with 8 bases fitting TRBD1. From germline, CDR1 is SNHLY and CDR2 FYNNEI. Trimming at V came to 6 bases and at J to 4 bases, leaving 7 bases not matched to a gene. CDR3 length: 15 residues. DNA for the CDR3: TGTGCCAGCAGAGCCGACAGGGGCTCCACCGGGGAGCTGTTTTTT. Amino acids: CASRADRGSTGELFF.

The CDR3 protein is CASSQAGLAGQYEQYF. CDR3 DNA sequence: TGCGCCAGCAGCCAAGCCGGACTAGCGGGACAGTACGAGCAGTACTTC. V is TRBV4-3 and J is TRBJ2-7; 12 nucleotides line up with TRBD2. V was clipped by 1 base and J by 4 bases; unmatched bases: 5. In germline, CDR1 is LGHNA, CDR2 YSLEER. This CDR3 comprises 16 residues.

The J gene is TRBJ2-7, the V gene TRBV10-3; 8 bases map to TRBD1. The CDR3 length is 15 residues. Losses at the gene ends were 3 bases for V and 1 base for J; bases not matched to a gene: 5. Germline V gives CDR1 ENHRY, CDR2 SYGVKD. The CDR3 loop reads CAISETGGNSYEQYF. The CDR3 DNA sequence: TGTGCCATCAGTGAAACAGGGGGAAATTCCTACGAGCAGTACTTC.

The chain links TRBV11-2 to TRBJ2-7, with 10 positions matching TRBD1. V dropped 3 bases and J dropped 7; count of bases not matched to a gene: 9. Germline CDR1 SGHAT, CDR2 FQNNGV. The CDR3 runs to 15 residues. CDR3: CASSLSTGGSWEQYV. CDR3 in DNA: TGTGCCAGCAGCTTGTCGACAGGGGGCTCTTGGGAGCAGTACGTC.

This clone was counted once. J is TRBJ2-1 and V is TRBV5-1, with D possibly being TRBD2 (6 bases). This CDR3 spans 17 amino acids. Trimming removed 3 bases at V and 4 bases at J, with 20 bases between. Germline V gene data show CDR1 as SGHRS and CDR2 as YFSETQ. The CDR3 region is CASSSTLGGGGYNEQFF. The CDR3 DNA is TGCGCCAGCAGCTCCACTCTCGGGGGAGGAGGTTACAATGAGCAGTTCTTC.

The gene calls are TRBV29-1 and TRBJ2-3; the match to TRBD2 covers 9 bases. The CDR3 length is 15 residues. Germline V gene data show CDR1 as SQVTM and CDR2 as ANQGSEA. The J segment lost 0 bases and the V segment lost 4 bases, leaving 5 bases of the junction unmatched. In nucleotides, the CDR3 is TGCAGCGTTGCCCGGCTAGCGGGGAGCACAGATACGCAGTATTTT. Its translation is CSVARLAGSTDTQYF.

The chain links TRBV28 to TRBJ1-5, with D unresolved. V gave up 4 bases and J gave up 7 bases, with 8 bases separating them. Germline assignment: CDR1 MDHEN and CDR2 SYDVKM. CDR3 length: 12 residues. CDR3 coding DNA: TGTGCCAGCAGTTCGCGGGCCCAGCCCCAGCATTTT. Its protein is CASSSRAQPQHF.

This CDR3 reads CASSLDPSGGYEQFF. The CDR3 DNA reads TGCGCCAGCAGCCTGGATCCTAGCGGGGGCTATGAGCAGTTCTTC. This rearrangement joins TRBV5-1 to TRBJ2-1, with 10 positions matching TRBD2. The CDR3 runs 15 residues. Germline assignment: CDR1 SGHRS and CDR2 YFSETQ. V lost 4 bases and J lost 8; bases outside the gene matches: 9.

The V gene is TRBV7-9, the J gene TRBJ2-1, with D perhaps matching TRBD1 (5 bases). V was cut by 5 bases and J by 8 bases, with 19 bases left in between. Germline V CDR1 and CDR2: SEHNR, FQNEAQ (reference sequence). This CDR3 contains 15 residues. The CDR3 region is CASSPFGRGIDEQFF. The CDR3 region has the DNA TGTGCCAGCAGCCCGTTCGGTAGGGGTATCGATGAGCAGTTCTTC.

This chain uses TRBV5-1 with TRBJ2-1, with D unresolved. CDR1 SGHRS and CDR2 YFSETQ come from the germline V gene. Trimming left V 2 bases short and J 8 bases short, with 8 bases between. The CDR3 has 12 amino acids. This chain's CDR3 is CASSFEVHEQFF. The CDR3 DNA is TGCGCCAGCAGCTTTGAGGTACATGAGCAGTTCTTC.

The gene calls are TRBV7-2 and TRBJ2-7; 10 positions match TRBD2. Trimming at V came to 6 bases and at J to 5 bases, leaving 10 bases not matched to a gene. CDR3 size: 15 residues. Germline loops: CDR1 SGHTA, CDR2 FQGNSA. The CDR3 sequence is CASRKIAGGVHEQYF. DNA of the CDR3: TGTGCCAGCAGAAAAATAGCGGGAGGTGTCCACGAGCAGTACTTC.

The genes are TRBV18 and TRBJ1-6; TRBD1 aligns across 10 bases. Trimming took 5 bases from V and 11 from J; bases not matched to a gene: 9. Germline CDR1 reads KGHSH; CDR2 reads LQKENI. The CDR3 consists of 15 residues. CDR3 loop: CASSAGTGEGTPLHF. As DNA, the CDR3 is TGTGCCAGCTCAGCCGGGACAGGGGAAGGGACACCCCTCCACTTT.

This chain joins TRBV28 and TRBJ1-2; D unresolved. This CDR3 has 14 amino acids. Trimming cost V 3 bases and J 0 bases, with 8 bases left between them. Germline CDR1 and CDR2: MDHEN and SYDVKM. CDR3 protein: CASSFGGANYGYTF. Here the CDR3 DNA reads TGTGCCAGCAGTTTCGGCGGAGCTAACTATGGCTACACCTTC.

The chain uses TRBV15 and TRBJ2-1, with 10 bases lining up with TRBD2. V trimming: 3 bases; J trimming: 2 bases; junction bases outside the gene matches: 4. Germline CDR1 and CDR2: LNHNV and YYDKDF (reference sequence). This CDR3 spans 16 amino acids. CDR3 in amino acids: CATSRDLAGAYNEQFF. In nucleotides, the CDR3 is TGTGCCACCAGCAGGGATCTAGCGGGAGCCTACAATGAGCAGTTCTTC.

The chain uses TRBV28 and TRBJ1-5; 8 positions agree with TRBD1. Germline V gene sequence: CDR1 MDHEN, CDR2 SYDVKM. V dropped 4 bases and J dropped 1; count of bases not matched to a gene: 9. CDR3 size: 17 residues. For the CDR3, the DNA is TGTGCCAGCAGTTCAATACGAACAGGGGGAAGCAATCAGCCCCAGCATTTT. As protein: CASSSIRTGGSNQPQHF.

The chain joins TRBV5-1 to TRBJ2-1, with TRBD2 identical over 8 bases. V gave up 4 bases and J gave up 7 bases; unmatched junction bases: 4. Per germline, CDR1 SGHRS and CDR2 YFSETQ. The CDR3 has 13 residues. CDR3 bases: TGCGCCAGCAGCACGGGAGGGAGGAATGAGCAGTTCTTC. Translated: CASSTGGRNEQFF.

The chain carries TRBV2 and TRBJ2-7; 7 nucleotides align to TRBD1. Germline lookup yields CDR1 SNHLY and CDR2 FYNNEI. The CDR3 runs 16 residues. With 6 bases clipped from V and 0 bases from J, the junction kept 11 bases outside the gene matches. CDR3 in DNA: TGTGCCAGCAGGAAGGCCCCCGGGACAGCCTCCTACGAGCAGTACTTC. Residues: CASRKAPGTASYEQYF.

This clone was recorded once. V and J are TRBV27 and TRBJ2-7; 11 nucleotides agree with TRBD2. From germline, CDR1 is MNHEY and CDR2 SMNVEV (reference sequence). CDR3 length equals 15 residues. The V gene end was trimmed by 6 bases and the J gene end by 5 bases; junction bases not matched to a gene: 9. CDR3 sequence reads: CASSEAGTSGHEQYF. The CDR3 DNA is TGTGCCAGCAGCGAAGCCGGGACTAGCGGCCACGAGCAGTACTTC.

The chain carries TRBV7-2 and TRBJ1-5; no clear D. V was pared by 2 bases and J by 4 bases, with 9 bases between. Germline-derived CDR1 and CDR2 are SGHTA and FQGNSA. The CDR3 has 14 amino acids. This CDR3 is CASSLTGINQPQHF. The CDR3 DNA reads TGTGCCAGCAGCTTAACGGGAATAAATCAGCCCCAGCATTTT.

The CDR3 coding sequence is TGTGCCAGCAGACAGACAGGGAAACGCAATCAGCCCCAGCATTTT. Residues: CASRQTGKRNQPQHF. V gene TRBV6-5 combines with J gene TRBJ1-5, with TRBD1 identical over 7 bases. The V and J ends lost 6 bases and 2 bases, in that order; junction bases with no gene match: 7. The CDR3 extends over 15 amino acids. CDR1 is MNHEY, CDR2 SVGAGI, per germline.

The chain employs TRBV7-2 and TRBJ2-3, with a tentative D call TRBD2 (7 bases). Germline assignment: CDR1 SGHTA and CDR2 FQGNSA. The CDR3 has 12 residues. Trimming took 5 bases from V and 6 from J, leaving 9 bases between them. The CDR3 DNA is TGTGCCAGCAGCGCGGGGGCTGATACGCAGTATTTT. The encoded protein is CASSAGADTQYF.

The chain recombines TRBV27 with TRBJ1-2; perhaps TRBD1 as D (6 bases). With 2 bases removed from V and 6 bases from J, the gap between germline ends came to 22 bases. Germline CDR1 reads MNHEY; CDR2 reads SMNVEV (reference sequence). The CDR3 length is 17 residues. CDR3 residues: CASSLLVSAGELNGYTF. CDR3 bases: TGTGCCAGCAGTTTACTAGTATCGGCAGGGGAACTGAATGGCTACACCTTC.

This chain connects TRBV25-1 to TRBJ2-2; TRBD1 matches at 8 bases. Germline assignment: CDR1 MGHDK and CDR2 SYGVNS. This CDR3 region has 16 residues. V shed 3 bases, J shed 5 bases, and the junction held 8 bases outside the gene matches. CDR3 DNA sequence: TGTGCCAGCAGTGACCCTCGGGACAGGCCAACCGGGGAGCTGTTTTTT. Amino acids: CASSDPRDRPTGELFF.

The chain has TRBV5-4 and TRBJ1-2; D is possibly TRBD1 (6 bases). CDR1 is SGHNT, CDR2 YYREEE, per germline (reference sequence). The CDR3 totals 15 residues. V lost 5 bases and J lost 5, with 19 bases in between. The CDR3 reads CASRPWGGGLYGYTF. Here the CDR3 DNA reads TGTGCCAGCAGGCCGTGGGGAGGGGGATTGTATGGCTACACCTTC.